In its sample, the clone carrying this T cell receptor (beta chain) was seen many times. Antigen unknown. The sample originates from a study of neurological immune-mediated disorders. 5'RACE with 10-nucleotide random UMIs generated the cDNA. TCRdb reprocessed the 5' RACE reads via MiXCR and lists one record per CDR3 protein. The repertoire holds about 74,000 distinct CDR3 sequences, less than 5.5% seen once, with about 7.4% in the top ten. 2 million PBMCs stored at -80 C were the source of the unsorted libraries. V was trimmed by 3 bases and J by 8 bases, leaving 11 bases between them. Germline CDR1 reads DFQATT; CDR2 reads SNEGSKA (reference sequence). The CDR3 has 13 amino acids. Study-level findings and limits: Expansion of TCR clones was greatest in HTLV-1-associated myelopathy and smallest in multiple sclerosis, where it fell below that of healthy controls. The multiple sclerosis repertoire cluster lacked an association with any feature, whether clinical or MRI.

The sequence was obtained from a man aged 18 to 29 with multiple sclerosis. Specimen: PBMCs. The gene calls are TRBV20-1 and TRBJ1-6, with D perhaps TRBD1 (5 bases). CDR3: CSASSGGDSPLHF. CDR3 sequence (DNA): TGCAGTGCTAGTTCGGGGGGAGATTCACCCCTCCACTTT.